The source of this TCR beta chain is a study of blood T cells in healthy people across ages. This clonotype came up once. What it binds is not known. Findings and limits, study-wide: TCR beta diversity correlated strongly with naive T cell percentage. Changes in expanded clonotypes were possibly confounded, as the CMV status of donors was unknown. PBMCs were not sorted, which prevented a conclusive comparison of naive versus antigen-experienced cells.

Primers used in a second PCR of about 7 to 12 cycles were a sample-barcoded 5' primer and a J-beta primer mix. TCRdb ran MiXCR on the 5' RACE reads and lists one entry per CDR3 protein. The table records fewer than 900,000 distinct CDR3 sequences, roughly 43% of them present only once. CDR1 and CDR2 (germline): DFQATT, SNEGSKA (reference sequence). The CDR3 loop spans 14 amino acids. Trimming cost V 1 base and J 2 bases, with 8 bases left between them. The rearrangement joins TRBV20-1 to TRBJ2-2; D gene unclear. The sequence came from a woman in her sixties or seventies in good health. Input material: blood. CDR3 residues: CSARAPFNTGELFF. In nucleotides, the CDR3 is TGCAGTGCTAGAGCCCCTTTCAACACCGGGGAGCTGTTTTTT.